The 26 T cell receptor beta chains below all came from one sample that was sequenced in a study of cytomegalovirus exposure and HLA in healthy donors. This PCR relied on a set of 60 Vbeta primers and 13 Jbeta primers. Data came from immunoSEQ multiplex PCR; TCRdb stores just in-frame clones and leaves some out. Of fewer than 150,000 clones in the sample, 80% to 85% were seen once. Sequencing input: PBMCs. These receptors all come from a female donor in good health and CMV-seronegative.

This rearrangement joins TRBV15 to TRBJ1-4; TRBD1 matches at 8 bases. The CDR3 length is 15 residues. Per germline, CDR1 LNHNV and CDR2 YYDKDF (reference sequence). V was clipped by 1 base and J by 7 bases; unmatched bases: 5. CDR3 protein: CATSRVRQGTEKLFF. In nucleotides, the CDR3 is TGTGCCACCAGCAGAGTGCGACAGGGGACTGAAAAACTGTTTTTT.

The table lists this clone with a count of one. CDR3 protein: CASSVDNGKNTEAFF. DNA of the CDR3: TGTGCCAGCAGCGTAGATAACGGGAAGAACACTGAAGCTTTCTTT. V gene TRBV9 combines with J gene TRBJ1-1; no clear D. This CDR3 is 15 amino acids long. Germline V gene lookup returns CDR1 SGDLS and CDR2 YYNGEE. The germline V and J ends were trimmed by 0 bases and 1 base, with 10 bases remaining between them.

A remark on this clone: Other DNA sequences in this specimen translate into the identical CDR3. The V call is TRBV29-1, the J call TRBJ2-1; unclear D gene. With 3 bases removed from V and 10 bases from J, the gap between germline ends came to 10 bases. The CDR3 is 11 residues long. Germline V lookup: CDR1 SQVTM, CDR2 ANQGSEA. The CDR3 coding sequence is TGCAGCGTTGATAGAGCGTTCGAGCAGTTCTTC. This encodes CSVDRAFEQFF.

This clone was seen just once. J is TRBJ2-3 and V is TRBV5-1; 8 nucleotides agree with TRBD1. CDR1 and CDR2 from the germline V gene are SGHRS and YFSETQ. Trimming cost V 3 bases and J 5 bases; bases outside gene matches: 11. The CDR3 sequence is 16 residues long. For the CDR3, the DNA is TGCGCCAGCAGCTGGGGTGGACAGGGTAGTGAAGATACGCAGTATTTT. Protein: CASSWGGQGSEDTQYF.

V and J are TRBV28 and TRBJ2-7, with 7 positions matching TRBD1. The CDR3 has 14 amino acids. The germline V gene has CDR1 MDHEN and CDR2 SYDVKM. After removal of 3 bases from V and 3 bases from J, the junction contained 5 bases not matched to a gene. The DNA of the CDR3 is TGTGCCAGCAGTTTTGGGGCAGGGGGCTACGAGCAGTACTTC. This translates into CASSFGAGGYEQYF.

This chain joins TRBV30 and TRBJ1-1; D not certain. CDR1 and CDR2 from the germline V gene are GTSNPN and SVGIG (reference sequence). V was cut by 8 bases and J by 1 base, with 8 bases left in between. The CDR3 spans 11 residues. The CDR3 here is CAVGPNTEAFF. DNA for the CDR3: TGTGCCGTGGGCCCGAACACTGAAGCTTTCTTT.

The chain is built from TRBV5-6 and TRBJ1-5; 10 bases agree with TRBD1. V shed 2 bases and J 5 bases; nucleotides not matched to a gene: 7. CDR1 and CDR2 from the germline V gene are SGHDT and YYEEEE. This CDR3 spans 16 amino acids. The CDR3 protein is CASSFSGTGEYQPQHF. DNA for the CDR3: TGTGCCAGCAGCTTCTCCGGGACAGGGGAATATCAGCCCCAGCATTTT.

The rearrangement links TRBV5-1 to TRBJ2-5; D uncertain. Trimming stripped 2 bases from V and 5 bases from J, with 4 bases between. The V gene's germline CDR1 is SGHRS and CDR2 YFSETQ. This CDR3 is built from 11 residues. The CDR3 spells CASSFSETQYF. CDR3 coding DNA: TGCGCCAGCAGCTTCTCGGAGACCCAGTACTTC. The variable domain in full, completed from reference TRBV5-1 and TRBJ2-5, reads KAGVTQTPRYLIKTRGQQVTLSCSPISGHRSVSWYQQTPGQGLQFLFEYFSETQRNKGNFPGRFSGRQFSNSRSEMNVSTLELGDSALYLCASSFSETQYFGPGTRLLVL.

CDR3 nucleotides: TGCAGCGTTAATCCTACGAACACCGGGGAGCTGTTTTTT. Translation: CSVNPTNTGELFF. The chain links TRBV29-1 to TRBJ2-2; D ambiguous. The CDR3 has 13 amino acids. Germline CDR1 and CDR2: SQVTM and ANQGSEA. V dropped 5 bases and J dropped 0 bases, with 7 bases sitting between them.

The chain combines TRBV5-1 with TRBJ2-3; TRBD2 might be the D (6 bases). Per germline, CDR1 SGHRS and CDR2 YFSETQ. V lost 2 bases, J lost 5 bases, and 12 bases lay in between. The CDR3 is 14 amino acids. The CDR3 DNA is TGCGCCAGCAGCTTACCCGAAGCGGGAGATACGCAGTATTTT. It encodes CASSLPEAGDTQYF.

V and J are TRBV7-2 and TRBJ2-3, with D perhaps TRBD1 (5 bases). The germline V and J ends were trimmed by 2 bases and 0 bases, with 6 bases remaining between them. The CDR3 consists of 14 residues. Germline CDR1 is SGHTA and CDR2 is FQGNSA. CDR3 sequence: CASSLWGSTDTQYF. In nucleotides, the CDR3 is TGTGCCAGCAGCTTATGGGGCAGCACAGATACGCAGTATTTT. Together with reference TRBV7-2 and TRBJ2-3, the CDR3 gives the full variable domain: GAGVSQSPSNKVTEKGKDVELRCDPISGHTALYWYRQSLGQGLEFLIYFQGNSAPDKSGLPSDRFSAERTGGSVSTLTIQRTQQEDSAVYLCASSLWGSTDTQYFGPGTRLTVL.

The chain recombines TRBV27 with TRBJ2-1, with TRBD2 identical over 12 bases. The germline gives CDR1 MNHEY, CDR2 SMNVEV (reference sequence). With V trimmed by 3 bases and J by 4 bases, 1 base remained unmatched. CDR3 length: 15 amino acids. Written as DNA, the CDR3 is TGTGCCAGCAGTTTGACTAGCGGGAGTTACAATGAGCAGTTCTTC. Amino acids: CASSLTSGSYNEQFF.

The V gene is TRBV7-9, the J gene TRBJ2-3; no definite D call. The CDR3 is 14 amino acids. Germline V gene lookup returns CDR1 SEHNR and CDR2 FQNEAQ (reference sequence). V was cut by 1 base and J by 2 bases, with 7 bases left in between. DNA of the CDR3: TGTGCCAGCAGCTTAGGGCAGAACACAGATACGCAGTATTTT. Amino acids: CASSLGQNTDTQYF.

The genes are TRBV4-2 and TRBJ1-1, with 8 positions matching TRBD1. The CDR3 is made up of 15 amino acids. V lost 1 base, J lost 6 bases, and 7 bases stayed unmatched. CDR1 is LGHNA, CDR2 YNFKEQ, per germline. The CDR3 spells CASSQGSGGRPEAFF. The CDR3, as DNA: TGTGCCAGCAGCCAAGGGTCAGGGGGCCGGCCTGAAGCTTTCTTT.

The chain joins TRBV27 to TRBJ2-3, with a tentative D call TRBD1 (8 bases). CDR3 size: 15 residues. Germline V gene data show CDR1 as MNHEY and CDR2 as SMNVEV (reference sequence). The V end was cut by 6 bases, the J end by 0 bases, with 13 bases between. CDR3 sequence (DNA): TGTGCCAGCAGCTACAGGGGGGGAAGCACAGATACGCAGTATTTT. Translated: CASSYRGGSTDTQYF.

This clone appeared once. V and J are TRBV7-9 and TRBJ1-1; possible D gene TRBD1, 6 bases. The V end was cut by 4 bases, the J end by 6 bases, with 15 bases between. In germline, CDR1 is SEHNR, CDR2 FQNEAQ (reference sequence). The CDR3 has 14 amino acids. The CDR3 loop reads CASSSREGGAEAFF. In DNA form, the CDR3 reads TGTGCCAGCAGCTCCCGGGAGGGGGGGGCTGAAGCTTTCTTT. The entire variable domain, with the rest obtained from reference TRBV7-9 and TRBJ1-1, is as follows: DTGVSQNPRHKITKRGQNVTFRCDPISEHNRLYWYRQTLGQGPEFLTYFQNEAQLEKSRLLSDRFSAERPKGSFSTLEIQRTEQGDSAMYLCASSSREGGAEAFFGQGTRLTVV.

The chain recombines TRBV6-1 with TRBJ2-3, with 7 bases aligning to TRBD2. The V gene end was trimmed by 3 bases and the J gene end by 1 base; junction bases not matched to a gene: 4. The CDR3 totals 15 residues. Germline values: CDR1 MNHNS, CDR2 SASEGT. The CDR3 loop is CASSDLAVRTDTQYF. The CDR3 DNA sequence: TGTGCCAGCAGTGACCTAGCGGTTCGCACAGATACGCAGTATTTT.

This clone was seen only once. The genes are TRBV9 and TRBJ2-7; D possibly corresponds to TRBD1 (6 bases). V was cut by 3 bases and J by 5 bases, with 21 bases left in between. From germline, CDR1 is SGDLS and CDR2 YYNGEE. CDR3 length equals 16 residues. CDR3 in amino acids: CASSALTGLLGDEQYF. DNA for the CDR3: TGTGCCAGCAGCGCTTTAACAGGGCTCCTAGGGGACGAGCAGTACTTC.

In its sample, this clone was seen once. This chain uses TRBV6-1 with TRBJ2-1; 7 bases map to TRBD2. Germline V gene data show CDR1 as MNHNS and CDR2 as SASEGT. This CDR3 has 14 residues. The junction had 8 bases not matched to a gene; V was cut back by 0 bases and J by 12 bases. CDR3 region: CASSEAGGRAGQFF. The CDR3 bases are TGTGCCAGCAGTGAAGCCGGAGGGAGGGCCGGGCAGTTCTTC.

The CDR3: CASSLRGRRDTQYF. The CDR3 bases are TGTGCCAGCAGTCTCAGGGGGCGCAGGGATACGCAGTATTTT. V and J are TRBV25-1 and TRBJ2-3, with 8 bases lining up with TRBD1. The CDR3 is 14 residues long. Germline values: CDR1 MGHDK, CDR2 SYGVNS. The V and J ends lost 5 bases and 6 bases, in that order; junction bases with no gene match: 7.

This clone was observed once. CDR3 in amino acids: CASSPGETQYF. In DNA form, the CDR3 reads TGTGCCAGCAGCCCCGGAGAGACCCAGTACTTC. This rearrangement joins TRBV2 to TRBJ2-5; D ambiguous. Germline CDR1 is SNHLY and CDR2 is FYNNEI. The CDR3 totals 11 residues. Trimming shortened V by 6 bases and J by 4 bases, and 6 bases separated the two germline ends.

V usage is TRBV11-3 and J usage is TRBJ2-7, with a tentative D call TRBD2 (5 bases). V was trimmed by 0 bases and J by 7 bases, leaving 10 bases between them. The germline V gene has CDR1 SGHNT and CDR2 YENEEA. The CDR3 contains 13 residues. The CDR3 sequence: CASSLEAPGEQYF. DNA for the CDR3: TGTGCCAGCAGCTTAGAGGCTCCGGGGGAGCAGTACTTC.

The chain is built from TRBV29-1 and TRBJ2-2, with D perhaps matching TRBD2 (5 bases). This CDR3 region has 12 residues. V lost 7 bases and J lost 6, with 12 bases in between. From germline, CDR1 is SQVTM and CDR2 ANQGSEA. The CDR3 nucleotides are TGCAGCGCTAGCCCCCCCGCCGGGGAGCTGTTTTTT. Translation: CSASPPAGELFF.

The rearrangement joins TRBV5-6 to TRBJ1-3; 7 nucleotides line up with TRBD1. Germline-derived CDR1 and CDR2 are SGHDT and YYEEEE. This CDR3 has 16 residues. Trimming cost V 3 bases and J 5 bases; bases outside gene matches: 11. The CDR3 loop reads CASSSTRQGNRNTIYF. CDR3 bases: TGTGCCAGCAGCTCAACCCGACAGGGTAATCGAAACACCATATATTTT.

This clone came up once. The rearrangement uses TRBV30 and TRBJ1-2, with a weak D call TRBD1 (5 bases). This CDR3 contains 11 residues. Germline lookup yields CDR1 GTSNPN and CDR2 SVGIG (reference sequence). V was shortened by 4 bases and J by 5 bases, with 8 bases between the two germline ends. Written as DNA, the CDR3 is TGTGCCTGGAATACAGGTTATGGCTACACCTTC. Its translation is CAWNTGYGYTF.

The chain has TRBV6-5 and TRBJ2-3, with D hard to call. The V and J ends lost 2 bases and 2 bases respectively, with 5 bases between them. This CDR3 region has 13 residues. Germline values: CDR1 MNHEY, CDR2 SVGAGI. The CDR3 region is CASSYTTTDTQYF. The CDR3 nucleotides read TGTGCCAGCAGTTACACTACCACAGATACGCAGTATTTT.